The 29 T cell receptor beta chains below were found in one sample sequenced in a study of blood T cell repertoires in COVID-19. TCRdb keeps only in-frame clones here, not all; method: immunoSEQ multiplex PCR. The data contain 70,000 to 100,000 clones, over 75% of them singletons. Sequencing was carried out using peripheral blood. The receptors originated from an elderly woman with acute or convalescent COVID-19.

The chain joins TRBV19 to TRBJ1-2; TRBD1 matches at 8 bases. The CDR3 extends over 16 amino acids. Germline lookup yields CDR1 LNHDA and CDR2 SQIVND (reference sequence). V was pared by 6 bases and J by 8 bases, with 17 bases of the junction left unmatched. The CDR3 DNA reads as TGTGCCAGTAGGCCCACTGGACAGGGCCCCTCTTGGGGCTACACCTTC. Translated: CASRPTGQGPSWGYTF. The full variable domain, in which reference TRBV19 and TRBJ1-2 provide the parts outside the CDR3, is DGGITQSPKYLFRKEGQNVTLSCEQNLNHDAMYWYRQDPGQGLRLIYYSQIVNDFQKGDIAEGYSVSREKKESFPLTVTSAQKNPTAFYLCASRPTGQGPSWGYTFGSGTRLTVV.

The chain recombines TRBV6-2 or TRBV6-3 with TRBJ2-6; D is undetermined. This CDR3 contains 17 residues. Germline values: CDR1 MNHEY, CDR2 SVGEGT. V dropped 2 bases and J dropped 0 bases, with 11 bases sitting between them. DNA of the CDR3: TGTGCCAGCAGTTACGCGGCAGCCCCCTCTGGGGCCAACGTCCTGACTTTC. Encoded protein: CASSYAAAPSGANVLTF.

This rearrangement joins TRBV5-4 to TRBJ2-1, with D possibly being TRBD1 (6 bases). The CDR3 spans 14 residues. V was clipped by 4 bases and J by 4 bases, with 12 bases between them. The germline CDR1 and CDR2 sequences are SGHNT and YYREEE (reference sequence). CDR3 residues: CASSPMTGYNEQFF. The CDR3 DNA is TGTGCCAGCAGCCCGATGACAGGTTACAATGAGCAGTTCTTC.

V gene TRBV7-2 combines with J gene TRBJ2-1; 7 positions agree with TRBD2. The CDR3 is 14 amino acids. J was trimmed by 0 bases and V by 5 bases; bases with no gene match: 1. CDR1 and CDR2 (germline): SGHTA, FQGNSA. CDR3 sequence: CASSSGNSYNEQFF. For the CDR3, the DNA is TGTGCCAGCAGCAGCGGGAACTCCTACAATGAGCAGTTCTTC.

This rearrangement joins TRBV2 to TRBJ2-2; D is perhaps TRBD1 (6 bases). CDR1 is SNHLY and CDR2 is FYNNEI in the germline V gene. There are 15 residues in the CDR3. V was shortened by 8 bases and J by 6 bases, with 19 bases between the two germline ends. The CDR3 DNA follows: TGTGCCAGCTCCGAGATCACAGGGCGGGCCGGGGAGCTGTTTTTT. Translation: CASSEITGRAGELFF.

The CDR3 spells CASSQEPPGHSTNEKLFF. CDR3 DNA sequence: TGCGCCAGCAGCCAAGAGCCCCCAGGGCACAGTACTAATGAAAAACTGTTTTTT. The V gene is TRBV4-3, the J gene TRBJ1-4, with D maybe TRBD1 (5 bases). The CDR3 consists of 18 residues. V lost 0 bases, J lost 2 bases, and 16 bases lay in between. CDR1 and CDR2 from the germline V gene are LGHNA and YSLEER.

The chain combines TRBV7-2 with TRBJ1-5; D perhaps matches TRBD1 (6 bases). Germline CDR1 SGHTA, CDR2 FQGNSA. Trimming removed 5 bases from V and 3 bases from J, with 11 bases in between. This CDR3 has 14 amino acids. The DNA of the CDR3 is TGTGCCAGCAGCGCAAGACAGGTCAATCAGCCCCAGCATTTT. This gives the protein CASSARQVNQPQHF.

V usage is TRBV5-1 and J usage is TRBJ1-4; tentatively, D is TRBD1 (6 bases). This CDR3 spans 13 amino acids. Trimming cost V 0 bases and J 8 bases, with 8 bases left between them. The V gene's germline CDR1 is SGHRS and CDR2 YFSETQ. CDR3 region: CASSLEGHEKLFF. DNA for the CDR3: TGCGCCAGCAGCTTGGAGGGACACGAAAAACTGTTTTTT.

The rearrangement uses TRBV9 and TRBJ1-2; no clear D gene. Trimming stripped 0 bases from V and 4 bases from J, with 19 bases between. CDR3 length: 17 residues. The germline V gene encodes CDR1 SGDLS and CDR2 YYNGEE. For the CDR3, the DNA is TGTGCCAGCAGCGTAGATGGCACCTCGAGGGTTGGCTATGGCTACACCTTC. This encodes CASSVDGTSRVGYGYTF.

This clone was picked up one time. The chain uses TRBV7-3 and TRBJ2-7; D is unresolved. Germline-derived CDR1 and CDR2 are SGHTA and FQGTGA. Trimming took 5 bases from V and 5 from J, leaving 13 bases between them. The CDR3 length is 13 residues. CDR3: CASSPTRGNEQYF. The CDR3 nucleotides read TGTGCCAGCAGCCCAACCCGCGGTAACGAGCAGTACTTC.

The genes are TRBV5-1 and TRBJ2-5, with D maybe TRBD2 (6 bases). Trimming pared 0 bases from V and 5 bases from J, leaving 17 bases between. CDR3 length equals 16 residues. Germline-derived CDR1 and CDR2 are SGHRS and YFSETQ. The CDR3 sequence: CASSLAGGSAQETQYF. The CDR3 DNA follows: TGCGCCAGCAGCTTGGCCGGGGGATCTGCACAGGAGACCCAGTACTTC.

This clone has just one count. V usage is TRBV6-5 and J usage is TRBJ2-2, with D hard to call. The CDR3 is 14 residues long. V lost 5 bases to trimming and J lost 3 bases, with 10 bases between them. Germline values: CDR1 MNHEY, CDR2 SVGAGI. This CDR3 is CASSNMADTGELFF. Written as DNA, the CDR3 is TGTGCCAGCAGTAATATGGCAGACACCGGGGAGCTGTTTTTT.

The chain uses TRBV7-9 and TRBJ1-6, with a weak D call TRBD1 (6 bases). The V and J ends lost 4 bases and 5 bases respectively, with 9 bases between them. The CDR3 has 14 amino acids. CDR1 and CDR2 from the germline V gene are SEHNR and FQNEAQ (reference sequence). The CDR3 spells CASSSWTDNSPLHF. In DNA form, the CDR3 reads TGTGCCAGCAGCTCATGGACAGATAATTCACCCCTCCACTTT.

The rearrangement joins TRBV19 to TRBJ2-7; D may be TRBD2 (6 bases). The CDR3 consists of 15 residues. Germline CDR1 reads LNHDA; CDR2 reads SQIVND (reference sequence). V shed 7 bases and J shed 2 bases, with 18 bases lying between them. The chain's CDR3 is CASTARRGDTYEQYF. CDR3 coding DNA: TGTGCCAGTACCGCCCGGAGGGGTGATACCTACGAGCAGTACTTC. Full variable domain (outside the CDR3, taken from reference TRBV19 and TRBJ2-7): DGGITQSPKYLFRKEGQNVTLSCEQNLNHDAMYWYRQDPGQGLRLIYYSQIVNDFQKGDIAEGYSVSREKKESFPLTVTSAQKNPTAFYLCASTARRGDTYEQYFGPGTRLTVT.

This rearrangement joins TRBV5-4 to TRBJ2-2; TRBD2 is a possible D gene (6 bases). Deletions cut 4 bases from V and 1 base from J, with 14 bases between. CDR3 length: 16 amino acids. Germline CDR1 reads SGHNT; CDR2 reads YYREEE (reference sequence). The DNA for the CDR3 is TGTGCCAGCAGCCGTGTAGGTAGCGGGAACACCGGGGAGCTGTTTTTT. It specifies CASSRVGSGNTGELFF.

The chain carries TRBV19 and TRBJ2-7; 10 bases map to TRBD2. CDR1 and CDR2 from the germline V gene are LNHDA and SQIVND (reference sequence). This CDR3 has 16 residues. The V and J ends lost 4 bases and 4 bases, in that order; junction bases with no gene match: 10. The chain's CDR3 is CASSRSSGSSGYEQYF. DNA of the CDR3: TGTGCCAGTAGTAGGTCTAGCGGGAGCAGTGGGTACGAGCAGTACTTC. Combining the CDR3 with reference TRBV19 and TRBJ2-7 gives the whole variable domain DGGITQSPKYLFRKEGQNVTLSCEQNLNHDAMYWYRQDPGQGLRLIYYSQIVNDFQKGDIAEGYSVSREKKESFPLTVTSAQKNPTAFYLCASSRSSGSSGYEQYFGPGTRLTVT.

This chain links TRBV18 with TRBJ1-3, with TRBD1 as a possible D gene (5 bases). V was trimmed by 3 bases and J by 7 bases, leaving 13 bases between them. The CDR3 sequence is 14 residues long. CDR1 KGHSH and CDR2 LQKENI come from the germline V gene. The CDR3 DNA reads as TGTGCCAGCTCACCGGGGGGATCCAGGAACACCATATATTTT. Amino acids: CASSPGGSRNTIYF.

This chain uses TRBV7-8 with TRBJ1-2, with 7 positions matching TRBD1. CDR3 length equals 14 residues. V gave up 5 bases and J gave up 8 bases; unmatched junction bases: 11. CDR1 is SGHVS and CDR2 is FQNEAQ in the germline V gene. CDR3 in DNA: TGTGCCAGCAGCGGAGGACAGGCGAATGTCGGCTACACCTTC. Residues: CASSGGQANVGYTF.

The chain employs TRBV30 and TRBJ1-3, with a possible D match to TRBD1 (6 bases). The CDR3 consists of 15 residues. Trimming pared 4 bases from V and 0 bases from J, leaving 13 bases between. Germline V gene sequence: CDR1 GTSNPN, CDR2 SVGIG (reference sequence). CDR3 nucleotides: TGTGCCTGGATGGGGACATCGAGCTCTGGAAACACCATATATTTT. Residues: CAWMGTSSSGNTIYF.

This clone was seen repeatedly, ten times or more. DNA of the CDR3: TGTGCCAGCAGTGACAGTCAAGAGACCCAGTACTTC. This encodes CASSDSQETQYF. The chain recombines TRBV6-2 or TRBV6-3 with TRBJ2-5, with D perhaps matching TRBD1 (5 bases). V shed 5 bases and J shed 2 bases, with 6 bases lying between them. The CDR3 is made up of 12 amino acids. Germline CDR1 MNHEY, CDR2 SVGEGT.

The chain recombines TRBV7-2 with TRBJ1-4, with 8 bases matching TRBD1. CDR1 is SGHTA and CDR2 is FQGNSA in the germline V gene. J was trimmed by 7 bases and V by 4 bases; bases with no gene match: 8. This CDR3 comprises 15 residues. The CDR3 coding sequence is TGTGCCAGCAGCTCCTCAGGGGGCGCAGGTGAAAAACTGTTTTTT. The encoded protein is CASSSSGGAGEKLFF. Looking up the rest from reference TRBV7-2 and TRBJ1-4 gives the full variable domain: GAGVSQSPSNKVTEKGKDVELRCDPISGHTALYWYRQSLGQGLEFLIYFQGNSAPDKSGLPSDRFSAERTGGSVSTLTIQRTQQEDSAVYLCASSSSGGAGEKLFFGSGTQLSVL.

The CDR3 nucleotides read TGTGCCAGCAGTGGGGCTCGGGACAATTTCAATCAGCCCCAGCATTTT. Translating it yields CASSGARDNFNQPQHF. The gene calls are TRBV28 and TRBJ1-5; D perhaps matches TRBD1 (6 bases). V gave up 5 bases and J gave up 3 bases, with 17 bases separating them. CDR1 is MDHEN, CDR2 SYDVKM, per germline. The CDR3 runs 16 residues.

The chain carries TRBV13 and TRBJ1-3; the D is unclear. Germline V gene lookup returns CDR1 PRHDT and CDR2 FYEKMQ (reference sequence). The CDR3 length is 18 residues. V dropped 0 bases and J dropped 4 bases, with 19 bases sitting between them. CDR3 nucleotides: TGTGCCAGCAGCTTAGGAACCCTGTCGAGGGCTGGAGGAAACACCATATATTTT. It codes for CASSLGTLSRAGGNTIYF.

This chain links TRBV29-1 with TRBJ1-2, with D maybe TRBD1 (5 bases). The CDR3 is 12 residues long. Germline V gene data show CDR1 as SQVTM and CDR2 as ANQGSEA. CDR3 in DNA: TGCAGTCATAGGGGCCCCAACTATGGCTACACCTTC. Amino acid sequence: CSHRGPNYGYTF.

This clone has more than one count but fewer than ten. The V gene is TRBV4-2, the J gene TRBJ2-1, with 7 positions matching TRBD1. Germline CDR1 is LGHNA and CDR2 is YNFKEQ. V was pared by 4 bases and J by 3 bases, with 15 bases of the junction left unmatched. The CDR3 is 18 amino acids. CDR3 sequence (DNA): TGTGCCAGCAGCCCGAAAACTTCCGGGACAGTTAACTACAATGAGCAGTTCTTC. Translated: CASSPKTSGTVNYNEQFF.

The sample holds one count of this clone. This rearrangement joins TRBV4-2 to TRBJ1-2, with D perhaps TRBD1 (5 bases). CDR1 LGHNA and CDR2 YNFKEQ come from the germline V gene. The V gene lost 6 bases and the J gene lost 2 bases, with 16 bases spanning the gap. The CDR3 length is 15 residues. The CDR3 loop reads CASSVLGGTNYGYTF. CDR3 in DNA: TGTGCCAGCAGTGTTTTGGGGGGGACCAACTATGGCTACACCTTC.

J is TRBJ1-1 and V is TRBV28; D unresolved. Trimming cost V 6 bases and J 7 bases, with 12 bases left between them. This CDR3 contains 12 residues. Germline CDR1 and CDR2: MDHEN and SYDVKM. CDR3 in DNA: TGTGCCAGCAGGTTGGAGTTCAGTGAAGCTTTCTTT. Its protein product is CASRLEFSEAFF. Drawing the rest from reference TRBV28 and TRBJ1-1, the complete variable domain is DVKVTQSSRYLVKRTGEKVFLECVQDMDHENMFWYRQDPGLGLRLIYFSYDVKMKEKGDIPEGYSVSREKKERFSLILESASTNQTSMYLCASRLEFSEAFFGQGTRLTVV.

The chain recombines TRBV15 with TRBJ2-7; 8 positions agree with TRBD2. Germline-derived CDR1 and CDR2 are LNHNV and YYDKDF (reference sequence). Trimming took 0 bases from V and 1 from J; bases not matched to a gene: 2. The CDR3 consists of 15 residues. The CDR3 DNA is TGTGCCACCAGCAGAGAACCTAGCGGGTCCTACGAGCAGTACTTC. Protein sequence: CATSREPSGSYEQYF.

The J gene is TRBJ2-2, the V gene TRBV19; a weak D match, TRBD2 (5 bases). This CDR3 contains 15 residues. Between the trimmed V and J ends, which lost 7 bases and 4 bases, there was a span of 16 bases. CDR1 and CDR2 from the germline V gene are LNHDA and SQIVND (reference sequence). This CDR3 is CASTGSSWATGELFF. The CDR3 DNA sequence: TGTGCCAGTACGGGGTCTAGCTGGGCCACCGGGGAGCTGTTTTTT.